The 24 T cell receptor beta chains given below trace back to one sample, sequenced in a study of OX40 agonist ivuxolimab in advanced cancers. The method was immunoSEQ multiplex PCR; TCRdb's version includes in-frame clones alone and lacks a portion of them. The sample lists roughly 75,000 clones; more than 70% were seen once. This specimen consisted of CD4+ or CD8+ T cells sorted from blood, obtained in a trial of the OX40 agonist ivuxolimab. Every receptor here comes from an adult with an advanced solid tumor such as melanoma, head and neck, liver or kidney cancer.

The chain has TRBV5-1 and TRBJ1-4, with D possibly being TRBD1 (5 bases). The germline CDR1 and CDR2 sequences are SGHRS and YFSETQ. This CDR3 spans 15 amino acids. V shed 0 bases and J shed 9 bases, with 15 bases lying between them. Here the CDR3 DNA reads TGCGCCAGCAGCTTGGGCGGTGAGGGGATGAAAAAACTGTTTTTT. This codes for CASSLGGEGMKKLFF.

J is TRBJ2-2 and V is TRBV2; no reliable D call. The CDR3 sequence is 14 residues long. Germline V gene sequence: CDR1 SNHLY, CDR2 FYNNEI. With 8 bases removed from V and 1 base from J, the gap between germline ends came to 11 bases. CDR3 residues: CASSELKNTGELFF. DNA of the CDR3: TGTGCCAGCTCGGAGTTGAAGAACACCGGGGAGCTGTTTTTT.

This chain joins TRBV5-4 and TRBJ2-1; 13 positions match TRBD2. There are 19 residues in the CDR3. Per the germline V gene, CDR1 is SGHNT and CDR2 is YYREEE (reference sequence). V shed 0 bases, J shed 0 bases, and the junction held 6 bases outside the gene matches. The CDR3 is CASSLGSGLAGNSYNEQFF. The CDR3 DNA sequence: TGTGCCAGCAGCTTGGGGTCGGGACTAGCGGGAAACTCCTACAATGAGCAGTTCTTC.

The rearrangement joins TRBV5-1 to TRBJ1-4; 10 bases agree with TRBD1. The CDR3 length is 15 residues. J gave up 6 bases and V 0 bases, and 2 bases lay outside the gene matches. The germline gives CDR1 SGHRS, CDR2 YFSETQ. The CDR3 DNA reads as TGCGCCAGCAGCTTGGAAGGGACAGGGGATGAAAAACTGTTTTTT. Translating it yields CASSLEGTGDEKLFF.

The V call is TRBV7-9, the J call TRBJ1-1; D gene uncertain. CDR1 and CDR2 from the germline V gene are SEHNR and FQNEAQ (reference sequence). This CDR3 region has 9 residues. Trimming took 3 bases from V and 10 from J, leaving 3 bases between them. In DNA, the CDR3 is TGTGCCAGCAGCTTCGGAGCTTTCTTT. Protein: CASSFGAFF.

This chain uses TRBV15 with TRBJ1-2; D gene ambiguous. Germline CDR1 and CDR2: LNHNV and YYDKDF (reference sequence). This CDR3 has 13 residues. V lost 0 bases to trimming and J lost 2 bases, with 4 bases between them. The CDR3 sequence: CATSRDKNYGYTF. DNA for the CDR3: TGTGCCACCAGCAGAGATAAGAACTATGGCTACACCTTC.

CDR3 amino acids: CASSGHLQETQYF. The CDR3 coding sequence is TGTGCCAGCTCGGGGCATCTCCAAGAGACCCAGTACTTC. The rearrangement links TRBV6-1 to TRBJ2-5; either TRBD1 or TRBD2 may fit D (5 bases each). Germline lookup yields CDR1 MNHNS and CDR2 SASEGT. This CDR3 spans 13 amino acids. The germline V and J ends were trimmed by 8 bases and 1 base, with 11 bases remaining between them.

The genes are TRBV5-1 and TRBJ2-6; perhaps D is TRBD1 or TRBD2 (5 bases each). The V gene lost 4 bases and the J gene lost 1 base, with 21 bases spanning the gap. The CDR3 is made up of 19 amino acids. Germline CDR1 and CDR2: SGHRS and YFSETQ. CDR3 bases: TGCGCCAGCAGCCTCACCCAGGGACGCCCAGGATCTGGGGCCAACGTCCTGACTTTC. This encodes CASSLTQGRPGSGANVLTF.

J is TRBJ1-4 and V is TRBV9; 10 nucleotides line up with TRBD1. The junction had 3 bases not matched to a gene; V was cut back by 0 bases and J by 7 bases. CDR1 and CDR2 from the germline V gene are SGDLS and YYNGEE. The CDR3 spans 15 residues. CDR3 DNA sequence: TGTGCCAGCAGCGTAGCCGGGACAGGGGCTGAAAAACTGTTTTTT. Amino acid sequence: CASSVAGTGAEKLFF.

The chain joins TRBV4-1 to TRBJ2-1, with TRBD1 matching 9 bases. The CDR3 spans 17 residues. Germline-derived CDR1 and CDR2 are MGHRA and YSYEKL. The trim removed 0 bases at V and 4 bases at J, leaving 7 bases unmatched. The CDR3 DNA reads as TGCGCCAGCAGCCAAGAAGAGGGGACAGGGTATTACAATGAGCAGTTCTTC. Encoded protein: CASSQEEGTGYYNEQFF.

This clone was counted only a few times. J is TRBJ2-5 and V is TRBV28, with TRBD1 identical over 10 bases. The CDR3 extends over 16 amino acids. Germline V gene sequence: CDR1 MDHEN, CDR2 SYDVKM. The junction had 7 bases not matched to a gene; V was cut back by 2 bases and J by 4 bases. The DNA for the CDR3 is TGTGCCAGCAGTTTAGAGGGGACAGGGGCGCGAGAGACCCAGTACTTC. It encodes CASSLEGTGARETQYF.

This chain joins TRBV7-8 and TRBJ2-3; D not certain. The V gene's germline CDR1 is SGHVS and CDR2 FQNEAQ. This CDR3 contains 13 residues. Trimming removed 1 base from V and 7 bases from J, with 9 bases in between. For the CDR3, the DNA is TGTGCCAGCAGCTTAGGGTTAGGTAATACGCAGTATTTT. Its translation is CASSLGLGNTQYF. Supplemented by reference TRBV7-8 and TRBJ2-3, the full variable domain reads GAGVSQSPRYKVAKRGQDVALRCDPISGHVSLFWYQQALGQGPEFLTYFQNEAQLDKSGLPSDRFFAERPEGSVSTLKIQRTQQEDSAVYLCASSLGLGNTQYFGPGTRLTVL.

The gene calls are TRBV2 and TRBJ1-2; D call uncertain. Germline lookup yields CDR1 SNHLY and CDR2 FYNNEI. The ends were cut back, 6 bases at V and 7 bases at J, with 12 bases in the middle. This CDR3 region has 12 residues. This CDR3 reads CASSERSGGYTF. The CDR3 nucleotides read TGTGCCAGCAGCGAGCGCTCTGGTGGCTACACCTTC.

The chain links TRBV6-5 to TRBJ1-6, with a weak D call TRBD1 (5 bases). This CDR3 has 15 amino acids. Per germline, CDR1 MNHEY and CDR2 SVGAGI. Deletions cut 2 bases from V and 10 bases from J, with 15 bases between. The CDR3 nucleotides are TGTGCCAGCAGTTACCGGGGCAATCAGAGGTCACCCCTCCACTTT. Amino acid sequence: CASSYRGNQRSPLHF.

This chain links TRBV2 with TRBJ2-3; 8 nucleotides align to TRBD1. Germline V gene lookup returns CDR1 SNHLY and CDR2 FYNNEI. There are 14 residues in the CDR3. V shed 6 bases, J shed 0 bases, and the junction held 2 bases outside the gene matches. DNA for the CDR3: TGTGCCAGCAGCCGGACAGGGAGCACAGATACGCAGTATTTT. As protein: CASSRTGSTDTQYF.

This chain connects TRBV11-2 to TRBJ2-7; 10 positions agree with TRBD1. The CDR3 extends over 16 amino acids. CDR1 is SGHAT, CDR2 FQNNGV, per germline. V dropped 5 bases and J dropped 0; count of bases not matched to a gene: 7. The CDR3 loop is CASSRTGTGVSYEQYF. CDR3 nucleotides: TGTGCCAGCAGCCGGACCGGGACAGGGGTCTCCTACGAGCAGTACTTC.

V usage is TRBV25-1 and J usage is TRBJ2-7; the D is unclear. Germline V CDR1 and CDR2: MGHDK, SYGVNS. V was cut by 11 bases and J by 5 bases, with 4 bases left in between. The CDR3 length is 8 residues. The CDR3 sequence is CAPNEQYF. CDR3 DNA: TGTGCCCCTAACGAGCAGTACTTC.

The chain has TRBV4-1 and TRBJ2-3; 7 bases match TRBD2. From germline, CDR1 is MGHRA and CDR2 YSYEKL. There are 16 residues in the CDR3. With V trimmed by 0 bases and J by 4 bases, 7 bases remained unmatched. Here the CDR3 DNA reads TGCGCCAGCAGCCAAGATCTCGGGGGGAAGGCAGATACGCAGTATTTT. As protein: CASSQDLGGKADTQYF.

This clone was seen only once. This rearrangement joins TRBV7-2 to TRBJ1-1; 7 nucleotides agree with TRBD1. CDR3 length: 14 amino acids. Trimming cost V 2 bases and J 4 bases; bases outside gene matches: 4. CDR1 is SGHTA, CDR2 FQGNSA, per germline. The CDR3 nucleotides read TGTGCCAGCAGCTTACCAGGGGGTTTCACTGAAGCTTTCTTT. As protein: CASSLPGGFTEAFF.

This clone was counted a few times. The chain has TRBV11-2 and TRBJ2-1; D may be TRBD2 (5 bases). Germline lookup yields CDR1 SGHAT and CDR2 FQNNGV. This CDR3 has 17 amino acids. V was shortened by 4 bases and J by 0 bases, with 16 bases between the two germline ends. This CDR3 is CASSSRGSDSSYNEQFF. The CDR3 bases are TGTGCCAGCAGCTCCAGAGGGTCCGATAGCTCCTACAATGAGCAGTTCTTC.

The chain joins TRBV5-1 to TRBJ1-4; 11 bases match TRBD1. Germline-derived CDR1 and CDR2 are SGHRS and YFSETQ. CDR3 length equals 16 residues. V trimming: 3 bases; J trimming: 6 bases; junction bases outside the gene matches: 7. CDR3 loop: CASSSKGDRGDEKLFF. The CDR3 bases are TGCGCCAGCAGCTCAAAGGGGGACAGGGGGGATGAAAAACTGTTTTTT.

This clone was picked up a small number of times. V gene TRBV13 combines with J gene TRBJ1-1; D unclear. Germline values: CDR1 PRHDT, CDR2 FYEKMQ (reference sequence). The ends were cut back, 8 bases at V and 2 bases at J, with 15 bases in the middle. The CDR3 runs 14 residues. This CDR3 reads CASRTGPTNTEAFF. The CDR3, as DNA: TGTGCCAGCCGTACCGGGCCGACTAACACTGAAGCTTTCTTT.

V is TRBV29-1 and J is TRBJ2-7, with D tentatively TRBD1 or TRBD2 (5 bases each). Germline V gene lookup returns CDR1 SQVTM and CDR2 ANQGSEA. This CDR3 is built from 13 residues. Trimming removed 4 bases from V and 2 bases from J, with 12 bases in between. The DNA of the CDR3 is TGCAGCGTTGCCAGGGAGTATCCCTACGAGCAGTACTTC. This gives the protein CSVAREYPYEQYF.

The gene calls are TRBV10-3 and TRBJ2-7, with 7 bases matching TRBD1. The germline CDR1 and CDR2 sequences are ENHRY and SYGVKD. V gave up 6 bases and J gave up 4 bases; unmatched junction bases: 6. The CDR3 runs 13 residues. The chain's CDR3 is CAIRPDRVYEQYF. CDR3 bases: TGTGCCATCAGGCCCGACAGGGTATACGAGCAGTACTTC.